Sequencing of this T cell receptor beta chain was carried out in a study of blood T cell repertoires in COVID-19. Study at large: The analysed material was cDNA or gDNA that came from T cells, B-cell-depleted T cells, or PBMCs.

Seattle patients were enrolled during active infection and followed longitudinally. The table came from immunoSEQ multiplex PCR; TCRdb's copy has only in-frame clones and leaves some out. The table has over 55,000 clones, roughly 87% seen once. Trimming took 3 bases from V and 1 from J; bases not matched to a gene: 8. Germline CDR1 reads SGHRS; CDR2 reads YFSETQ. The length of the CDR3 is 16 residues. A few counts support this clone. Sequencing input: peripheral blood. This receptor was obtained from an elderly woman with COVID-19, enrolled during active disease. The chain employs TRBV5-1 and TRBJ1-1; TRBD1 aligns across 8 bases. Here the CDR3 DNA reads TGCGCCAGCAGCTGGGGTCTACAGGGGGGGAACACTGAAGCTTTCTTT. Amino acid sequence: CASSWGLQGGNTEAFF.